The 30 T cell receptor beta chains in this list originate from one sample, sequenced in a study of blood T cell repertoires in COVID-19 (TCRdb year 2020). Library creation used the immunoSEQ multiplex PCR assay. This is the immuneACCESS table as TCRdb keeps it, with only in-frame sequences that have V and J called. A part of the clones is gone; compared with another copy, unresolved V genes explain less than half, and the rest is unexplained. The sample table shows about 180,000 clones, and about 80% are seen once. The leading ten clones occupy around 7% of the sample. Sequenced sample: peripheral blood. These TCRs come from an older man with active or convalescent COVID-19.

The chain carries TRBV27 and TRBJ2-7; no clear D gene. Trimming stripped 3 bases from V and 5 bases from J, with 8 bases between. This CDR3 has 12 residues. Germline CDR1 and CDR2: MNHEY and SMNVEV (reference sequence). CDR3 in amino acids: CASSLNYNEQYF. In DNA form, the CDR3 reads TGTGCCAGCAGTTTGAACTATAACGAGCAGTACTTC.

Of note for this clone: Other nucleotide sequences in the sample specify the same CDR3. The chain has TRBV2 and TRBJ1-1, with D possibly TRBD1 on 5 matching bases. This CDR3 spans 14 amino acids. CDR1 and CDR2 from the germline V gene are SNHLY and FYNNEI. Between the trimmed V and J ends, which lost 5 bases and 0 bases, there was a span of 10 bases. CDR3 residues: CASSLQGLNTEAFF. CDR3 coding DNA: TGTGCCAGCAGTCTTCAGGGCCTGAACACTGAAGCTTTCTTT.

DNA for the CDR3: TGTGCCAGTACCAAGGACAGGGTGGAGTATGGCTACACCTTC. Amino acids: CASTKDRVEYGYTF. The chain is built from TRBV19 and TRBJ1-2, with 8 bases aligning to TRBD1. The germline V gene encodes CDR1 LNHDA and CDR2 SQIVND (reference sequence). This CDR3 spans 14 amino acids. Trimming cost V 7 bases and J 5 bases; bases outside gene matches: 9.

This sequence joins TRBV6-5 and TRBJ2-1, with D possibly being TRBD2 (6 bases). The V end was cut by 4 bases, the J end by 2 bases, with 15 bases between. The length of the CDR3 is 16 residues. Germline CDR1 MNHEY, CDR2 SVGAGI. The CDR3 coding sequence is TGTGCCAGCAGTTCCGGGGGAGTATCGCCCTACAATGAGCAGTTCTTC. Its translation: CASSSGGVSPYNEQFF.

The CDR3, as DNA: TGTGCCAGCAGCGGGGGGGTCACAGATACGCAGTATTTT. Translated: CASSGGVTDTQYF. The genes are TRBV9 and TRBJ2-3; the D gene is possibly TRBD2 (6 bases). Looked up from germline, CDR1 is SGDLS and CDR2 is YYNGEE. The CDR3 totals 13 residues. V gave up 3 bases and J gave up 2 bases, with 7 bases separating them. Based on the CDR3 plus reference TRBV9 and TRBJ2-3, the full variable domain is DSGVTQTPKHLITATGQRVTLRCSPRSGDLSVYWYQQSLDQGLQFLIQYYNGEERAKGNILERFSAQQFPDLHSELNLSSLELGDSALYFCASSGGVTDTQYFGPGTRLTVL.

This clone was seen more than once but under ten times. The chain links TRBV12-5 to TRBJ1-5, with unresolved D. Germline loops: CDR1 LGHNT, CDR2 FRNRAP. V shed 1 base and J shed 0 bases, with 7 bases lying between them. The CDR3 totals 15 residues. The chain's CDR3 is CASGLGLSSNQPQHF. In DNA, the CDR3 is TGTGCTAGTGGTTTGGGCCTATCTAGCAATCAGCCCCAGCATTTT.

The chain carries TRBV7-3 and TRBJ2-2; D is perhaps TRBD2 (6 bases). Between the trimmed V and J ends, which lost 2 bases and 1 base, there was a span of 17 bases. Germline CDR1 reads SGHTA; CDR2 reads FQGTGA. The CDR3 runs to 18 residues. CDR3 in amino acids: CASSLFSSGSGNTGELFF. The CDR3 coding sequence is TGTGCCAGCAGCTTATTCTCTTCCGGGAGTGGGAACACCGGGGAGCTGTTTTTT. The full variable domain, in which reference TRBV7-3 and TRBJ2-2 provide the parts outside the CDR3, is GAGVSQTPSNKVTEKGKYVELRCDPISGHTALYWYRQSLGQGPEFLIYFQGTGAADDSGLPNDRFFAVRPEGSVSTLKIQRTERGDSAVYLCASSLFSSGSGNTGELFFGEGSRLTVL.

The chain links TRBV12-5 to TRBJ2-4, with 13 bases matching TRBD2. The CDR3 runs 21 residues. J was trimmed by 1 base and V by 6 bases; bases with no gene match: 18. Germline V gene data show CDR1 as LGHNT and CDR2 as FRNRAP. CDR3 nucleotide sequence: TGTGCTAGTGGAAATACCCTAGAAACTAGCGGGAGGGCCGGGGCCAAAAACATTCAGTACTTC. Amino acid sequence: CASGNTLETSGRAGAKNIQYF.

The chain combines TRBV20-1 with TRBJ2-2; no definite D call. The CDR3 has 15 amino acids. V lost 3 bases and J lost 5, with 16 bases in between. CDR1 and CDR2 from the germline V gene are DFQATT and SNEGSKA (reference sequence). The CDR3 DNA sequence: TGCAGTGCTAGTCGACAAGACCCGCCAACCGGGGAGCTGTTTTTT. As protein: CSASRQDPPTGELFF.

The genes are TRBV6-2 or TRBV6-3 and TRBJ1-6; 8 bases are shared with TRBD1. The CDR3 runs to 17 residues. Germline trimming cut 2 bases from V and 2 bases from J; bases unmatched to any gene: 5. The germline gives CDR1 MNHEY, CDR2 SVGEGT. The CDR3 is CASSYNTGGPYNSPLHF. CDR3 coding DNA: TGTGCCAGCAGTTACAACACAGGGGGACCCTATAATTCACCCCTCCACTTT.

The CDR3 here is CATTKRVIASTDTQYF. CDR3 bases: TGTGCAACAACAAAGCGGGTCATTGCTAGCACAGATACGCAGTATTTT. The rearrangement uses TRBV12-2 and TRBJ2-3; the table names TRBD2, a call not compared with the DNA. TRBV12-2 is a pseudogene locus. The CDR3 extends over 16 amino acids.

The genes are TRBV5-6 and TRBJ2-1; tentatively, D is TRBD1 (6 bases). Looked up from germline, CDR1 is SGHDT and CDR2 is YYEEEE. This CDR3 has 14 residues. V lost 1 base and J lost 7, with 12 bases in between. CDR3 loop: CASSLLGAQNEQFF. CDR3 in DNA: TGTGCCAGCAGCTTGCTGGGGGCGCAGAATGAGCAGTTCTTC.

This chain uses TRBV6-6 with TRBJ1-1; D not resolved. CDR3 length: 13 amino acids. Germline V gene lookup returns CDR1 MNHNY and CDR2 SVGAGI (reference sequence). The V gene lost 7 bases and the J gene lost 1 base, with 10 bases spanning the gap. This CDR3 is CASTITENTEAFF. For the CDR3, the DNA is TGTGCCAGCACTATAACAGAGAACACTGAAGCTTTCTTT.

The chain carries TRBV9 and TRBJ1-3, with TRBD1 identical over 7 bases. The length of the CDR3 is 16 residues. Unmatched junction bases numbered 9, after V lost 4 bases and J lost 2 bases. The germline V gene has CDR1 SGDLS and CDR2 YYNGEE. The CDR3 protein is CASSKGQGGPGNTIYF. In nucleotides, the CDR3 is TGTGCCAGCAGCAAAGGCCAAGGGGGCCCTGGAAACACCATATATTTT.

The J gene is TRBJ2-7, the V gene TRBV7-6; 10 positions match TRBD2. This CDR3 has 16 residues. V lost 1 base to trimming and J lost 6 bases; unmatched junction nucleotides: 9. CDR1 is SGHVS, CDR2 FNYEAQ, per germline. CDR3 DNA sequence: TGTGCCAGCAGCTTAGGGACAGGGCTAGCGGGAGTCGAGCAGTACTTC. This gives the protein CASSLGTGLAGVEQYF.

This clone appeared a few times. The V gene is TRBV11-1, the J gene TRBJ2-2, with D unresolved. Trimming stripped 2 bases from V and 4 bases from J, with 8 bases between. CDR3 length equals 14 residues. The germline CDR1 and CDR2 sequences are SGHAT and FQDESV (reference sequence). CDR3 bases: TGTGCCAGCAGCTTATCCCACACCACCGGGGAGCTGTTTTTT. Translated: CASSLSHTTGELFF.

This chain's CDR3 is CASSHDTSTDTQYF. The CDR3, as DNA: TGCGCCAGCAGCCACGATACTTCCACAGATACGCAGTATTTT. J is TRBJ2-3 and V is TRBV4-1; D is uncertain. The CDR3 runs 14 residues. V was shortened by 3 bases and J by 2 bases, with 9 bases between the two germline ends. Germline CDR1 is MGHRA and CDR2 is YSYEKL.

The chain links TRBV27 to TRBJ1-2; D call uncertain. Germline CDR1 is MNHEY and CDR2 is SMNVEV (reference sequence). V was trimmed by 5 bases and J by 7 bases, leaving 17 bases between them. This CDR3 region has 14 residues. This chain's CDR3 is CASSPSVVSRGYTF. The CDR3 DNA reads TGTGCCAGCAGTCCCTCGGTCGTATCTCGTGGCTACACCTTC.

Only a few counts were recorded for this clone. The gene calls are TRBV7-4 and TRBJ1-5; a weak D match, TRBD1 (5 bases). The germline CDR1 and CDR2 sequences are SGHVT and SQSDAQ. The CDR3 consists of 15 residues. V lost 6 bases, J lost 3 bases, and 15 bases lay in between. CDR3 in DNA: TGTGCCAGCAGTTCCCCAACAGGTCCCAATCAGCCCCAGCATTTT. As protein: CASSSPTGPNQPQHF.

This clone came up a few times. The chain uses TRBV4-3 and TRBJ1-5; 7 nucleotides line up with TRBD1. The V gene end was trimmed by 3 bases and the J gene end by 5 bases; junction bases not matched to a gene: 7. This CDR3 has 15 residues. The germline gives CDR1 LGHNA, CDR2 YSLEER. Written as DNA, the CDR3 is TGCGCCAGCAGCCATAAGACAGGGTTCGATCAGCCCCAGCATTTT. It yields the protein CASSHKTGFDQPQHF.

The V gene is TRBV6-2 or TRBV6-3, the J gene TRBJ2-7; TRBD2 is a possible D gene (6 bases). Germline values: CDR1 MNHEY, CDR2 SVGEGT. V was pared by 2 bases and J by 2 bases, with 10 bases between. The CDR3 consists of 14 residues. In nucleotides, the CDR3 is TGTGCCAGCAGTTACGGTGCGGGACCCTACGAGCAGTACTTC. Protein: CASSYGAGPYEQYF.

This clone was counted only a few times. V is TRBV24-1 and J is TRBJ1-5; no firm D call. Deletions cut 5 bases from V and 5 bases from J, with 12 bases between. From germline, CDR1 is KGHDR and CDR2 SFDVKD. The CDR3 runs 14 residues. The CDR3 reads CATSGGGGHQPQHF. In DNA, the CDR3 is TGTGCCACCAGTGGTGGAGGAGGCCATCAGCCCCAGCATTTT.

This chain connects TRBV7-2 to TRBJ2-1; D might be TRBD2 (5 bases). Germline CDR1 reads SGHTA; CDR2 reads FQGNSA. The V gene lost 4 bases and the J gene lost 8 bases, with 9 bases spanning the gap. The CDR3 sequence is 12 residues long. The CDR3 nucleotides are TGTGCCAGCAGCTCATGGACTTATGAGCAGTTCTTC. Its translation: CASSSWTYEQFF.

The V gene is TRBV20-1, the J gene TRBJ1-1, with D unclear. Trimming cost V 4 bases and J 4 bases, with 4 bases left between them. The CDR3 has 10 amino acids. Germline CDR1 is DFQATT and CDR2 is SNEGSKA (reference sequence). In nucleotides, the CDR3 is TGCAGTGCTATCTCCACTGAAGCTTTCTTT. Its translation: CSAISTEAFF.

V is TRBV7-2 and J is TRBJ2-1; no clear D gene. CDR1 is SGHTA, CDR2 FQGNSA, per germline. Trimming pared 4 bases from V and 0 bases from J, leaving 10 bases between. The CDR3 is 15 residues long. The CDR3 here is CASSSKRLSYNEQFF. In DNA form, the CDR3 reads TGTGCCAGCAGCTCAAAGCGCCTCTCCTACAATGAGCAGTTCTTC.

This clone appeared once. V and J are TRBV6-5 and TRBJ2-5, with 9 positions matching TRBD1. This CDR3 has 14 residues. Germline lookup yields CDR1 MNHEY and CDR2 SVGAGI. V lost 6 bases, J lost 5 bases, and 7 bases stayed unmatched. The CDR3 DNA reads as TGTGCCAGCAGATTACAGGGGGCGAGTGAGACCCAGTACTTC. Its translation: CASRLQGASETQYF.

V and J are TRBV7-2 and TRBJ1-2; D uncertain. The CDR3 runs 14 residues. The V end was cut by 5 bases, the J end by 0 bases, with 10 bases between. Germline V CDR1 and CDR2: SGHTA, FQGNSA. Here the CDR3 reads CASSPYRTNYGYTF. CDR3 nucleotide sequence: TGTGCCAGCAGCCCCTACAGAACTAACTATGGCTACACCTTC.

V gene TRBV21-1 combines with J gene TRBJ2-3; the table gives TRBD1 as D, unverified against the DNA. TRBV21-1 is a documented pseudogene. The CDR3 runs to 14 residues. For the CDR3, the DNA is TGTGCCAGCACCTCGACAGCCCCTTCGGATACGCAGTATTTT. This translates into CASTSTAPSDTQYF.

As to this clone: The sample carries other DNA sequences with the same CDR3. V usage is TRBV5-1 and J usage is TRBJ2-3; D is perhaps TRBD2 (6 bases). The germline gives CDR1 SGHRS, CDR2 YFSETQ. V was clipped by 2 bases and J by 0 bases, with 7 bases between them. This CDR3 contains 14 residues. The CDR3 DNA reads as TGCGCCAGCAGCTTAGGGACTAGCACAGATACGCAGTATTTT. Translated: CASSLGTSTDTQYF.

This clone appeared once. This sequence joins TRBV18 and TRBJ2-1; TRBD1 matches at 10 bases. The CDR3 is 15 residues long. The germline gives CDR1 KGHSH, CDR2 LQKENI. The J segment lost 4 bases and the V segment lost 1 base, leaving 1 base of the junction unmatched. This CDR3 is CASSPRTGGYNEQFF. CDR3 DNA sequence: TGTGCCAGCTCACCACGGACAGGGGGATACAATGAGCAGTTCTTC.